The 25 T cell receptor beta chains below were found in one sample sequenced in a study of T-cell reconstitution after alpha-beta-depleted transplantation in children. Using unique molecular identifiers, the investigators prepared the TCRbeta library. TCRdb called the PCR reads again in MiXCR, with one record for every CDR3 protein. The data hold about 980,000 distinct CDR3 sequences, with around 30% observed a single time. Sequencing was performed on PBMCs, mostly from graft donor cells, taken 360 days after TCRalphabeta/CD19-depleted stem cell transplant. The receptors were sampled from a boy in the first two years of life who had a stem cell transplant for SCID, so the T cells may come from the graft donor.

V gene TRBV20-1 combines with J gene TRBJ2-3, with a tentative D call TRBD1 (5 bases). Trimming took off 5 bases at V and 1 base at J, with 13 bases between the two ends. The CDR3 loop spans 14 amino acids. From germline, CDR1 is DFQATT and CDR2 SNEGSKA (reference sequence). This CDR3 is CSAPGFGGTDTQYF. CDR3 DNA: TGCAGTGCTCCAGGGTTTGGCGGCACAGATACGCAGTATTTT.

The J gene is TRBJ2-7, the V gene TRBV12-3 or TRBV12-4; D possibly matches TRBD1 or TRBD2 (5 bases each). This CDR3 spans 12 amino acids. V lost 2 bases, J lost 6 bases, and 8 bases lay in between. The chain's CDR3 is CASSLSGREQYF. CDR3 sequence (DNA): TGTGCCAGCAGTTTATCGGGGCGCGAGCAGTACTTC.

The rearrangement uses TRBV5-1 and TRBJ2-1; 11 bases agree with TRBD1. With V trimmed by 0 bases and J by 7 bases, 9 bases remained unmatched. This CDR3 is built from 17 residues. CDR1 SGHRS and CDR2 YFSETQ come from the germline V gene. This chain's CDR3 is CASSLGNRDRGFNEQFF. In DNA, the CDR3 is TGCGCCAGCAGCTTGGGGAACCGGGACAGGGGGTTTAATGAGCAGTTCTTC.

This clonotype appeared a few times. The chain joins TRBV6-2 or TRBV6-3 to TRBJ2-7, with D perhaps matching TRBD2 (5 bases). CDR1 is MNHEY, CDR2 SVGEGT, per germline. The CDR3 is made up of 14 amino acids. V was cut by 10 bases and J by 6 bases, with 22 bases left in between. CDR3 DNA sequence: TGTGCCACCCGGCCGGACTCCTTAAATGGCGAGCAGTACTTC. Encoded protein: CATRPDSLNGEQYF.

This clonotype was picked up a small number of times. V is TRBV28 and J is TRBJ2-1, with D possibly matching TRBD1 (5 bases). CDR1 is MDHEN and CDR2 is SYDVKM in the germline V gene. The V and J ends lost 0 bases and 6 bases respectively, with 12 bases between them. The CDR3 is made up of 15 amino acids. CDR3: CASSLWAGNGNEQFF. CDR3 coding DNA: TGTGCCAGCAGTTTATGGGCAGGGAACGGCAATGAGCAGTTCTTC.

The CDR3 loop reads CASSKTKGGATQYF. The CDR3 DNA reads TGTGCCAGCAGCAAGACCAAAGGGGGGGCTACGCAGTATTTT. The V and J genes are TRBV7-3 and TRBJ2-3; maybe TRBD2 (7 bases). Germline V gene data show CDR1 as SGHTA and CDR2 as FQGTGA. This CDR3 comprises 14 residues. The germline V and J ends were trimmed by 5 bases and 8 bases, with 17 bases remaining between them.

In nucleotides, the CDR3 is TGTGCCACCAGCAGAGACGGATTTAGCACAGATACGCAGTATTTT. Encoded protein: CATSRDGFSTDTQYF. The chain links TRBV15 to TRBJ2-3, with unresolved D. Trimming stripped 0 bases from V and 0 bases from J, with 7 bases between. Germline CDR1 is LNHNV and CDR2 is YYDKDF (reference sequence). The CDR3 contains 15 residues.

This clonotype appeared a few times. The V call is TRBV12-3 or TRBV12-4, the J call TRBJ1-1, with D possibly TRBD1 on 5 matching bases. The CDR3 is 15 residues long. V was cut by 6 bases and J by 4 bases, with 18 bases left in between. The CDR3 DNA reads TGTGCCAGCAGCGCCCCCGGGGCGTTCGCCACTGAAGCTTTCTTT. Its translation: CASSAPGAFATEAFF.

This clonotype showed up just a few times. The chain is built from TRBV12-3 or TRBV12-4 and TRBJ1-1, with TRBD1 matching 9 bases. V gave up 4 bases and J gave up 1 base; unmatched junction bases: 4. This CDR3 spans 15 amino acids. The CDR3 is CASSSRTGENTEAFF. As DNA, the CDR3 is TGTGCCAGCAGTTCACGGACAGGGGAGAACACTGAAGCTTTCTTT.

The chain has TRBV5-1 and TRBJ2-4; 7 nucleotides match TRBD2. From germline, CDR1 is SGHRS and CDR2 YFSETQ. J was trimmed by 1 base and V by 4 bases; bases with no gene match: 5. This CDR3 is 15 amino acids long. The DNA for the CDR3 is TGCGCCAGCAGCCGGGGACTAACTGCCAAAAACATTCAGTACTTC. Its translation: CASSRGLTAKNIQYF. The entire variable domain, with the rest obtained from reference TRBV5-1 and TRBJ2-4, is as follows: KAGVTQTPRYLIKTRGQQVTLSCSPISGHRSVSWYQQTPGQGLQFLFEYFSETQRNKGNFPGRFSGRQFSNSRSEMNVSTLELGDSALYLCASSRGLTAKNIQYFGAGTRLSVL.

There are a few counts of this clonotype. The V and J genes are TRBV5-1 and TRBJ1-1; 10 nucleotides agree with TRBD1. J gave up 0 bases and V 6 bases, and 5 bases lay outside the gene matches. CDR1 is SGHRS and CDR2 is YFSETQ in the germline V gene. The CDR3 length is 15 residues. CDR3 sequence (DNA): TGCGCCAGCAAGACAGGGGGCGTGATGAACACTGAAGCTTTCTTT. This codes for CASKTGGVMNTEAFF.

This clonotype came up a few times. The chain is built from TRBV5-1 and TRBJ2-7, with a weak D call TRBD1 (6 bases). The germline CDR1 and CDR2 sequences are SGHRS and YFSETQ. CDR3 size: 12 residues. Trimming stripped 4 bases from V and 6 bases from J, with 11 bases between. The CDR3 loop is CASSNTGSEQYF. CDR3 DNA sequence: TGCGCCAGCAGCAATACAGGGAGCGAGCAGTACTTC. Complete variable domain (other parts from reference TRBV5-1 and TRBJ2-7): KAGVTQTPRYLIKTRGQQVTLSCSPISGHRSVSWYQQTPGQGLQFLFEYFSETQRNKGNFPGRFSGRQFSNSRSEMNVSTLELGDSALYLCASSNTGSEQYFGPGTRLTVT.

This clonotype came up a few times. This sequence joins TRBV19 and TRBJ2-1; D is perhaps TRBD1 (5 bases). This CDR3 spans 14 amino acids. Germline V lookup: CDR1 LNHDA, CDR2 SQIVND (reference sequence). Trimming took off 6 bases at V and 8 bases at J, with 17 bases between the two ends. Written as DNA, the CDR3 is TGTGCCAGTAGAAATGGCAGGCCCAGGGATGAGCAGTTCTTC. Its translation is CASRNGRPRDEQFF.

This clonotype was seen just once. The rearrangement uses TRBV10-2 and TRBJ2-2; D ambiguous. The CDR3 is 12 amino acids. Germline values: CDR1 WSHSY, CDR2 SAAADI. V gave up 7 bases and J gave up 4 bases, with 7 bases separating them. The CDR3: CASILRTGELFF. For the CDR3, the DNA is TGCGCCAGCATTCTCCGCACCGGGGAGCTGTTTTTT.

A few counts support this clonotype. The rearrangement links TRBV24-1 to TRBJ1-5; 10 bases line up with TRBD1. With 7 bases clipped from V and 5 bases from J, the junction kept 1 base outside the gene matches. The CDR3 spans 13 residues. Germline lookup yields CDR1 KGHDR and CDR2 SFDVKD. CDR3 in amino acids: CATRDRGDQPQHF. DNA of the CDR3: TGTGCCACCAGGGACAGGGGGGATCAGCCCCAGCATTTT.

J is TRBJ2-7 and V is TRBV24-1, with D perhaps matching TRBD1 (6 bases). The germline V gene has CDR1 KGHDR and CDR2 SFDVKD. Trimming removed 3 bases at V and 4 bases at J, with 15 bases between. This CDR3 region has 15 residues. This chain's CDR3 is CATSDAGARGYEQYF. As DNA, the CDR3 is TGTGCCACCAGTGATGCAGGGGCGAGAGGGTACGAGCAGTACTTC.

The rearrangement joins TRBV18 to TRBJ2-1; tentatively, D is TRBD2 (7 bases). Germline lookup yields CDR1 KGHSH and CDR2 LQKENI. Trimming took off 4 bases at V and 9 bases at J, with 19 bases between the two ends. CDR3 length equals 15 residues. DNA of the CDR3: TGTGCCAGCTCACGAGGCGGGGGCTCCTTAGGTGAGCAGTTCTTC. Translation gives CASSRGGGSLGEQFF. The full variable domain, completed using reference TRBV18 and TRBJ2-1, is NAGVMQNPRHLVRRRGQEARLRCSPMKGHSHVYWYRQLPEEGLKFMVYLQKENIIDESGMPKERFSAEFPKEGPSILRIQQVVRGDSAAYFCASSRGGGSLGEQFFGPGTRLTVL.

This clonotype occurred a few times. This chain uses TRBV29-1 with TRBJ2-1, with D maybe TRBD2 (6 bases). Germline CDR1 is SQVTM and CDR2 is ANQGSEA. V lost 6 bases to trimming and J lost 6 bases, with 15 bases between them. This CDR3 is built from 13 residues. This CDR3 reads CSVGVWDSNEQFF. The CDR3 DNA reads TGCAGCGTCGGGGTTTGGGACTCCAATGAGCAGTTCTTC.

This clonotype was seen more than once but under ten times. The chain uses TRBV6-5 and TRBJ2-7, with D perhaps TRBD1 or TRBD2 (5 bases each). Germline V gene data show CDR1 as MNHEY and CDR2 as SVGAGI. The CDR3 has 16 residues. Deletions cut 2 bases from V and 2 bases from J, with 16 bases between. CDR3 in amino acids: CASSYESGTGAYEQYF. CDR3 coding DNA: TGTGCCAGCAGTTACGAGTCAGGGACCGGCGCCTACGAGCAGTACTTC.

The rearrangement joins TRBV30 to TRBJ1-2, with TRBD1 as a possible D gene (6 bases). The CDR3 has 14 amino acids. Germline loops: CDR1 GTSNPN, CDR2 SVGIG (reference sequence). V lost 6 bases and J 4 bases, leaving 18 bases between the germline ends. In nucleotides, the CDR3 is TGTGCCTGCACCCGGGAACAGGGATTCTATGGCTACACCTTC. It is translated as CACTREQGFYGYTF.

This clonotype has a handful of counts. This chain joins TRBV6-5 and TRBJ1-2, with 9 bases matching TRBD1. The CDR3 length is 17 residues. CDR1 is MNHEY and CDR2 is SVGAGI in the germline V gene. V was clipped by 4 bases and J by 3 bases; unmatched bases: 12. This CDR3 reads CASSSPGQGRRDYGYTF. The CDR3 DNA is TGTGCCAGCAGTTCACCGGGACAGGGTCGTCGGGACTATGGCTACACCTTC.

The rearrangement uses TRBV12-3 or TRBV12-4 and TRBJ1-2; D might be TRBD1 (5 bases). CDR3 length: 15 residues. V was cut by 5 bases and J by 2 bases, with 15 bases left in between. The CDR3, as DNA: TGTGCCAGCAGTCGGTACCGGGGCCAAAACTATGGCTACACCTTC. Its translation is CASSRYRGQNYGYTF.

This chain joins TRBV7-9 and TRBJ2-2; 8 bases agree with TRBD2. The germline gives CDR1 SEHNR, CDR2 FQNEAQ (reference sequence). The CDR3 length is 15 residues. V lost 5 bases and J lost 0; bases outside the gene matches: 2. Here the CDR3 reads CASSPTSANTGELFF. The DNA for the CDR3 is TGTGCCAGCAGCCCGACTAGCGCGAACACCGGGGAGCTGTTTTTT.

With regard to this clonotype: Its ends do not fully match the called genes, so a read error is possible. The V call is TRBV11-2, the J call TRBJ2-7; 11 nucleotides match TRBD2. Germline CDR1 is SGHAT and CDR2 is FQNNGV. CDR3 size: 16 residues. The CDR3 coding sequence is TGTGCCAGCGGCTTAAGTAGCGGGGGGGCAAGTTACGAGCAGTACTTC. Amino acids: CASGLSSGGASYEQYF.

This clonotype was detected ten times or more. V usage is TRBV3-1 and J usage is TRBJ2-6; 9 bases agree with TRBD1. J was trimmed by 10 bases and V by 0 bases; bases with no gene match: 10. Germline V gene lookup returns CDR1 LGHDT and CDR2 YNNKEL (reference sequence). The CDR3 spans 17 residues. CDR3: CASSQEWKVGTGNVLTF. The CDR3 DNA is TGTGCCAGCAGCCAAGAATGGAAGGTGGGGACAGGGAACGTCCTGACTTTC.